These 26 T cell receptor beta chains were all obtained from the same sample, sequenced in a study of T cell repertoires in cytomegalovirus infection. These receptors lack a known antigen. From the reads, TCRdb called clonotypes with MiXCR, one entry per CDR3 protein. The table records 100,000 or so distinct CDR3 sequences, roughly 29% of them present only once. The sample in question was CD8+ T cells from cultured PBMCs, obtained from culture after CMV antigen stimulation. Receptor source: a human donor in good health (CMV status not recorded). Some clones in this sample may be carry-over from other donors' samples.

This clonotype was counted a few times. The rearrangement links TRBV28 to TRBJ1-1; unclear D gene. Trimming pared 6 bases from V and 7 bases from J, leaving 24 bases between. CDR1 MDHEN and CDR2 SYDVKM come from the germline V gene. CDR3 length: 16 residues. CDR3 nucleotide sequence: TGTGCCAGCAGCCCTCTCCTCGTGACAAAACGGGGTGAAGCTTTCTTT. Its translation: CASSPLLVTKRGEAFF.

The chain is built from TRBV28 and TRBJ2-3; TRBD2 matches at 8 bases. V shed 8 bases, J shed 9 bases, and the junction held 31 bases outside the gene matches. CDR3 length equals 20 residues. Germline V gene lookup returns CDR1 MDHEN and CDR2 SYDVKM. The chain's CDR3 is CASLTGFERGRSDLVATQYF. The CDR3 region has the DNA TGTGCCAGCTTAACCGGCTTCGAGCGGGGGAGATCCGACCTAGTCGCGACGCAGTATTTT.

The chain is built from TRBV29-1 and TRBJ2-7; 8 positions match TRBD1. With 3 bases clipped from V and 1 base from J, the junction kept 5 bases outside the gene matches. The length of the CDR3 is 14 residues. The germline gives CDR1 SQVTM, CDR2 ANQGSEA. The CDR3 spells CSVEAGQGSYEQYF. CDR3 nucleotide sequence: TGCAGCGTTGAGGCCGGACAGGGTTCCTACGAGCAGTACTTC.

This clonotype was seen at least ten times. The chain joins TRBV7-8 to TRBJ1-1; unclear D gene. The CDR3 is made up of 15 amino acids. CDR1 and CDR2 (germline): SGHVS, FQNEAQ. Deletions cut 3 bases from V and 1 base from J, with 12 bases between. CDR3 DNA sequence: TGTGCCAGCAGCTTCTCGGGAGCCGGGAACACTGAAGCTTTCTTT. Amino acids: CASSFSGAGNTEAFF.

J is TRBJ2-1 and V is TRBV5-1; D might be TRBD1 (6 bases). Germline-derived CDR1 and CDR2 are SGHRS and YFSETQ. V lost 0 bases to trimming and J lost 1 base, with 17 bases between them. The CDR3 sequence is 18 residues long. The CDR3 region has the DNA TGCGCCAGCAGCTTGGAAGTCTGGGCAGGGGTATCCTACAATGAGCAGTTCTTC. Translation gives CASSLEVWAGVSYNEQFF.

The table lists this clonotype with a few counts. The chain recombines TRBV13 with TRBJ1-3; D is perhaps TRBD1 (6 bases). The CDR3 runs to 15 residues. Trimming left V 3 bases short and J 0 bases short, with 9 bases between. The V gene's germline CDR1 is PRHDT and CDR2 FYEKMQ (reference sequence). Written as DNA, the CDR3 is TGTGCCAGCAGCTTTGGACAGCACTCTGGAAACACCATATATTTT. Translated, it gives CASSFGQHSGNTIYF.

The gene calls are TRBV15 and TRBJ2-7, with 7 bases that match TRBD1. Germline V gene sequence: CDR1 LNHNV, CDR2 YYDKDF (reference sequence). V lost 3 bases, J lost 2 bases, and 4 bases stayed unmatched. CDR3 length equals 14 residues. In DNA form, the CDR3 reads TGTGCCACCAGCAGGAGGGGACAGACCTACGAGCAGTACTTC. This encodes CATSRRGQTYEQYF.

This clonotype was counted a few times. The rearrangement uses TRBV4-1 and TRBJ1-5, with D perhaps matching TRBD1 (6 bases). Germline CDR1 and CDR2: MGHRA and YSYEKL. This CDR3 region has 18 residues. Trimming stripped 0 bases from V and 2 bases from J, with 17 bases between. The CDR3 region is CASSQEGGKGYRNQPQHF. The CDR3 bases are TGCGCCAGCAGCCAAGAGGGGGGCAAGGGATATCGCAATCAGCCCCAGCATTTT.

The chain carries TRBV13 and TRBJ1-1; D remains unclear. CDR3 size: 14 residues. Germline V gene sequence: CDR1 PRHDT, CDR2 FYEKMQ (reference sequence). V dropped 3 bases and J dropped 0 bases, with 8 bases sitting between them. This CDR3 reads CASSLVKLNTEAFF. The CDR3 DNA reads TGTGCCAGCAGCTTGGTGAAGCTGAACACTGAAGCTTTCTTT.

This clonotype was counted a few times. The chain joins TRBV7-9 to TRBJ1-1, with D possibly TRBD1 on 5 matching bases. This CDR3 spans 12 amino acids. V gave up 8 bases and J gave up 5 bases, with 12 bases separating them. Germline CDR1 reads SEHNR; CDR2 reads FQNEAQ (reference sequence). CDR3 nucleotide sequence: TGTGCCAGCGGGAGGGGAGGAACTGAAGCTTTCTTT. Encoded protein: CASGRGGTEAFF.

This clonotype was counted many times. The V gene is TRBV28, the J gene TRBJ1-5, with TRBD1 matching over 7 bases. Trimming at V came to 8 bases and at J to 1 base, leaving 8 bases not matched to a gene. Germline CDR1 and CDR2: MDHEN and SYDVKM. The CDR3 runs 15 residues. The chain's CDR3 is CASGTGEGSNQPQHF. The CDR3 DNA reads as TGTGCCAGCGGAACAGGGGAAGGAAGCAATCAGCCCCAGCATTTT.

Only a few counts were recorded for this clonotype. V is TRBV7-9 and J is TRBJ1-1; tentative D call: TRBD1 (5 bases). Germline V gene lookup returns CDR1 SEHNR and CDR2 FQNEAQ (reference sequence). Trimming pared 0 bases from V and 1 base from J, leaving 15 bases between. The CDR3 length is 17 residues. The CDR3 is CASSLALGPDRNTEAFF. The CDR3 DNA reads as TGTGCCAGCAGCTTAGCGCTGGGACCCGACCGGAACACTGAAGCTTTCTTT.

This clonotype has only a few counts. DNA for the CDR3: TGTGCCAGCAGCTTAGAGGGACTAGCGGGTTACAATGAGCAGTTCTTC. As protein: CASSLEGLAGYNEQFF. The gene calls are TRBV7-8 and TRBJ2-1; TRBD2 matches 12 bases. This CDR3 has 16 amino acids. Unmatched junction bases numbered 2, after V lost 1 base and J lost 4 bases. Germline V gene lookup returns CDR1 SGHVS and CDR2 FQNEAQ.

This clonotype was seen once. CDR3 bases: TGTGCCAGTAGTAGAAGGGGACAAAACTATGGCTACACCTTC. Its protein product is CASSRRGQNYGYTF. V usage is TRBV19 and J usage is TRBJ1-2, with TRBD1 as a possible D gene (6 bases). Germline V gene sequence: CDR1 LNHDA, CDR2 SQIVND (reference sequence). The CDR3 contains 14 residues. V lost 4 bases, J lost 2 bases, and 11 bases lay in between. Filled out from reference TRBV19 and TRBJ1-2, the complete variable domain reads DGGITQSPKYLFRKEGQNVTLSCEQNLNHDAMYWYRQDPGQGLRLIYYSQIVNDFQKGDIAEGYSVSREKKESFPLTVTSAQKNPTAFYLCASSRRGQNYGYTFGSGTRLTVV.

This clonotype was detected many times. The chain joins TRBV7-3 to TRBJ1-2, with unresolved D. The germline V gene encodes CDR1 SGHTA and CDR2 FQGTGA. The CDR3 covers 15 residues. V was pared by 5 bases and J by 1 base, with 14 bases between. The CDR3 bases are TGTGCCAGCAGCCCCCGGCAGCTACTTAACTATGGCTACACCTTC. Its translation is CASSPRQLLNYGYTF.

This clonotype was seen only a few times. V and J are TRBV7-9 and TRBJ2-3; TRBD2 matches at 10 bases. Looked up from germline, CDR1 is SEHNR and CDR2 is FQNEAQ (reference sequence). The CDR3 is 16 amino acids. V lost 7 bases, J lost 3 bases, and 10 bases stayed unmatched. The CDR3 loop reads CASTNPLAGYTDTQYF. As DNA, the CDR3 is TGTGCCAGCACCAACCCACTAGCGGGGTATACAGATACGCAGTATTTT.

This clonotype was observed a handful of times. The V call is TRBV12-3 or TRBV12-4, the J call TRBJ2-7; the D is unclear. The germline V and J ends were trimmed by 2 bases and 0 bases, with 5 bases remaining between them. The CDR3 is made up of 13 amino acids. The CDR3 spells CASSLYSSYEQYF. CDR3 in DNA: TGTGCCAGCAGTTTATATAGCTCCTACGAGCAGTACTTC.

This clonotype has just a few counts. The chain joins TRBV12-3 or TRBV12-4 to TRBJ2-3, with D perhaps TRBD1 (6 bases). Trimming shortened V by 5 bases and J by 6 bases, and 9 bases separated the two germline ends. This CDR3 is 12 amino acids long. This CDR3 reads CASSPDRDTQYF. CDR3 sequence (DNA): TGTGCCAGCAGTCCTGACAGGGATACGCAGTATTTT.

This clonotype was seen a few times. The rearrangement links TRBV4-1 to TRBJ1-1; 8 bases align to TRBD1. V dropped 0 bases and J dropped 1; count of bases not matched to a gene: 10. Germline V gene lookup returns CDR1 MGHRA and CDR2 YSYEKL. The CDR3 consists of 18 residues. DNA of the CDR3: TGCGCCAGCAGCCAAGAAGGGGACAGGAGGGGAGAGAACACTGAAGCTTTCTTT. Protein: CASSQEGDRRGENTEAFF.

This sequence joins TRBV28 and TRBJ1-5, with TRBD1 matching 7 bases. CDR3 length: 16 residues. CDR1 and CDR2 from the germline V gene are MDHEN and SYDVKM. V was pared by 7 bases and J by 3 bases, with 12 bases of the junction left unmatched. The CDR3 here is CASTLAGTESNQPQHF. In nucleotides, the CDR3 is TGTGCCAGCACTCTGGCTGGGACAGAATCCAATCAGCCCCAGCATTTT. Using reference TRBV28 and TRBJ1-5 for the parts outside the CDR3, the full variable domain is DVKVTQSSRYLVKRTGEKVFLECVQDMDHENMFWYRQDPGLGLRLIYFSYDVKMKEKGDIPEGYSVSREKKERFSLILESASTNQTSMYLCASTLAGTESNQPQHFGDGTRLSIL.

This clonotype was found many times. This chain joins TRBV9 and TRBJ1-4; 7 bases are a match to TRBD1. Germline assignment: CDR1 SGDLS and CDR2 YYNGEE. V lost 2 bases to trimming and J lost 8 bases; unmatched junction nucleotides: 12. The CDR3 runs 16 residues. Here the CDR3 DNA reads TGTGCCAGCAGCGTTGATGGAGGGGGCTCCAGAGAAAAACTGTTTTTT. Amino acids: CASSVDGGGSREKLFF.

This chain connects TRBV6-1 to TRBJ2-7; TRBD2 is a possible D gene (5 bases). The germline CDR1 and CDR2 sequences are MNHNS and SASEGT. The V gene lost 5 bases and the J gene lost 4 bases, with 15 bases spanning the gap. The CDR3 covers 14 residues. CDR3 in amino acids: CASSSGNGPYEQYF. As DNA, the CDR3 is TGTGCCAGCAGTTCGGGGAACGGACCATACGAGCAGTACTTC.

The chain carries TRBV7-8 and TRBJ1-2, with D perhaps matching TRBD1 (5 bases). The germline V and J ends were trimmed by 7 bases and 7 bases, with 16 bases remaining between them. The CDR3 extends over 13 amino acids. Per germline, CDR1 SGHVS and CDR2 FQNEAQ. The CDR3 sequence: CASTEKAGGGYTF. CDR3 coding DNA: TGTGCCAGCACCGAAAAGGCTGGGGGTGGCTACACCTTC.

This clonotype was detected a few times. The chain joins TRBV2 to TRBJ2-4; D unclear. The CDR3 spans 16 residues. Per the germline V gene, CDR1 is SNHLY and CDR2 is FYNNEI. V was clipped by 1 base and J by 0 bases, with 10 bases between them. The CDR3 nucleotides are TGTGCCAGCAGTGAAGTTTTAGGCATAGCCAAAAACATTCAGTACTTC. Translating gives CASSEVLGIAKNIQYF.

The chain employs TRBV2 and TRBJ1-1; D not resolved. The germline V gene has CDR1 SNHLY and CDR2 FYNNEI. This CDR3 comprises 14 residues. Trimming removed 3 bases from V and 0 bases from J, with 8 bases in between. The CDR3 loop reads CASSEREVNTEAFF. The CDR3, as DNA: TGTGCCAGCAGTGAGAGAGAAGTGAACACTGAAGCTTTCTTT.

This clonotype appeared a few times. The CDR3 bases are TGTGCCAGCGGTCCGGGGAAATGGGCTTTCTTT. Encoded protein: CASGPGKWAFF. The chain joins TRBV6-5 to TRBJ1-1; D is unresolved. CDR1 is MNHEY and CDR2 is SVGAGI in the germline V gene. The CDR3 consists of 11 residues. V was pared by 8 bases and J by 11 bases, with 15 bases between.